The 8 T cell receptor beta chains presented below share a single source sample, sequenced in a study of blood T cell repertoires in COVID-19. The protocol was immunoSEQ multiplex PCR, while the TCRdb copy is restricted to in-frame clones and leaves out a portion. The profile shows more than 200,000 clones, 75% to 85% of them singletons. The sample comprised peripheral blood. These receptors were collected from a woman of 80 years or more with COVID-19, enrolled during active disease.

The chain carries TRBV5-1 and TRBJ2-7; 11 bases are a match to TRBD2. Losses at the gene ends were 0 bases for V and 3 bases for J; bases not matched to a gene: 2. This CDR3 comprises 15 residues. Germline CDR1 is SGHRS and CDR2 is YFSETQ. The CDR3 DNA follows: TGCGCCAGCAGCTTGGCCGGGACTAGCGGCTACGAGCAGTACTTC. Amino acids: CASSLAGTSGYEQYF.

The gene calls are TRBV29-1 and TRBJ2-3; D not resolved. The V end lost 3 bases, the J end lost 8 bases, and 9 bases lay between the germline ends. The CDR3 is 11 residues long. The V gene's germline CDR1 is SQVTM and CDR2 ANQGSEA. DNA of the CDR3: TGCAGCGTTGAGATCAGTGGTACGCAGTATTTT. This gives the protein CSVEISGTQYF.

The gene calls are TRBV2 and TRBJ1-6, with 9 bases identical to TRBD1. This CDR3 spans 13 amino acids. The V segment lost 5 bases and the J segment 10 bases; nucleotides outside the gene matches: 3. Germline CDR1 and CDR2: SNHLY and FYNNEI. In DNA form, the CDR3 reads TGTGCCAGCAGTTGGGACAGGGAATCACCCCTCCACTTT. Encoded protein: CASSWDRESPLHF.

V is TRBV30 and J is TRBJ1-1; D gene unclear. CDR3 length: 13 residues. Deletions cut 1 base from V and 5 bases from J, with 11 bases between. The germline V gene has CDR1 GTSNPN and CDR2 SVGIG (reference sequence). CDR3 in amino acids: CAWSARAGTEAFF. CDR3 coding DNA: TGTGCCTGGAGTGCGCGGGCGGGGACTGAAGCTTTCTTT.

This clone has a single count. The chain joins TRBV7-9 to TRBJ2-2; 10 bases line up with TRBD2. This CDR3 region has 18 residues. V lost 4 bases to trimming and J lost 0 bases; unmatched junction nucleotides: 8. CDR1 and CDR2 (germline): SEHNR, FQNEAQ (reference sequence). The CDR3 region is CASSSGLAEIANTGELFF. The DNA of the CDR3 is TGTGCCAGCAGCTCAGGACTAGCGGAAATCGCGAACACCGGGGAGCTGTTTTTT.

The V gene is TRBV5-8, the J gene TRBJ1-5; 9 bases are shared with TRBD1. Germline V CDR1 and CDR2: SGHTS, YDEGEE. CDR3 length: 15 amino acids. The J segment lost 1 base and the V segment lost 2 bases, leaving 1 base of the junction unmatched. The CDR3 region is CASSLGTGSNQPQHF. As DNA, the CDR3 is TGTGCCAGCAGCTTAGGGACAGGGAGCAATCAGCCCCAGCATTTT.

This clone has a single count. The V and J genes are TRBV18 and TRBJ1-6, with TRBD1 matching 7 bases. V shed 6 bases, J shed 2 bases, and the junction held 10 bases outside the gene matches. Germline CDR1 is KGHSH and CDR2 is LQKENI. This CDR3 region has 17 residues. CDR3 nucleotide sequence: TGTGCCAGCTCCTCATCCGGGACAGTCACCTATAATTCACCCCTCCACTTT. The encoded protein is CASSSSGTVTYNSPLHF.

The chain has TRBV18 and TRBJ2-5; 9 nucleotides line up with TRBD2. Germline CDR1 KGHSH, CDR2 LQKENI. The CDR3 loop spans 15 amino acids. After removal of 1 base from V and 1 base from J, the junction contained 1 base not matched to a gene. CDR3 DNA sequence: TGTGCCAGCTCACCACTAGCGGGGGCCCAAGAGACCCAGTACTTC. It specifies CASSPLAGAQETQYF.